A selection of T cell receptor beta chains follows, all from one sample in a study of blood T cell repertoires in COVID-19. The assay was immunoSEQ multiplex PCR, and TCRdb's table has in-frame clones only and misses some. The sample contains about 340,000 clones, 92% of which appear only once. Sequenced: PBMCs or T cells enriched from blood (not recorded which). Source of these receptors: a woman aged 30 to 39 who had recovered from COVID-19. The CDR3 runs from the conserved cysteine through the conserved F or W. Fields, in order: clone size, V gene, J gene, CDR3 protein. Not all rows give a size; the values are once, few, many and, for expanded clones, a class.

>.|TRBV3-1/TRBV3-2|TRBJ1-4
CASTGREESEKLFF
>.|TRBV5-8|TRBJ1-1
CASSLYGGTSNTEAFF
>once|TRBV20-1|TRBJ2-1
CSASLLAGGRPNSYNEQFF
>.|TRBV29-1|TRBJ1-1
CSVSGMNTEAFF
>.|TRBV6-2/TRBV6-3|TRBJ2-2
CASSYVSGVTGELFF
>.|TRBV5-1|TRBJ2-1
CASSLDTTSDNEQFF
>.|TRBV18|TRBJ2-7
CASSRGTLAYEQYF
>.|TRBV24-1|TRBJ2-2
CATSVRTGGANTGELFF
>.|TRBV5-1|TRBJ1-6
CASSSGQGGSPLHF
>.|TRBV19|TRBJ1-5
CASSIGREGGNQPQHF
>.|TRBV19|TRBJ2-3
CASSMGARRGIMDTQYF
>.|TRBV10-3|TRBJ2-7
CAISAGLSYEQYF
>.|TRBV7-2|TRBJ2-7
CASSLEGGGAYEQYF
>.|TRBV19|TRBJ1-6
CASSFTGVPLHF
>.|TRBV28|TRBJ2-7
CATLKRDNPYEQYF
>.|TRBV24-1|TRBJ2-6
CATSDYGSGANVLTF
>.|TRBV6-1|TRBJ1-5
CASSDRFQGDVGNQPQHF
>few|TRBV5-1|TRBJ2-2
CASSLDGQGLFF
>.|TRBV6-5|TRBJ1-2
CASGQVRGRWNGYTF
>.|TRBV11-3|TRBJ2-3
CASSRSVGVTTDTQYF
>.|TRBV6-5|TRBJ2-7
CASSYGGTGVYEQYF
>.|TRBV6-4|TRBJ2-3
CASSDSIAGGVDTQYF
>.|TRBV9|TRBJ2-1
CASSVHSARLAYNEQFF
>.|TRBV5-4|TRBJ2-7
CASSLGGTMSSYEQYF
>once|TRBV13|TRBJ1-1
CASSSGGVYTEAFF
>.|TRBV5-6|TRBJ1-2
CASSMNRDGYTF
>.|TRBV5-4|TRBJ1-1
CASSLRGMNTEAFF
>.|TRBV18|TRBJ1-2
CASSYDRDYGYTF
>.|TRBV6-5|TRBJ2-3
CASRSAGLRTDTQYF
>.|TRBV18|TRBJ2-1
CASSPGSAGGNEQFF
>.|TRBV6-1|TRBJ1-2
CASSEVRVYGYTF
>.|TRBV28|TRBJ1-1
CASRPITGKNTEAFF
>few|TRBV7-2|TRBJ1-2
CASSLGLYGYTF
>.|TRBV7-2|TRBJ2-7
CASSYRDYPSYEQYF
>.|TRBV5-1|TRBJ2-1
CASSLIKGLAGGDEQFF
>.|TRBV7-2|TRBJ1-2
CASSNRQGLGYGYTF
>.|TRBV29-1|TRBJ1-1
CSGYRGLDTEAFF
>.|TRBV19|TRBJ2-3
CASSILAGAGSTDTQYF
>once|TRBV18|TRBJ2-1
CASISGRAGNEQFF
>.|TRBV9|TRBJ2-1
CASSVESGGYNEQFF
>.|TRBV7-3|TRBJ2-1
CASSWRGPNEQFF
>.|TRBV5-1|TRBJ1-1
CASSLRGNTEAFF
>.|TRBV24-1|TRBJ1-1
CATSARDSDEAFF
>once|TRBV27|TRBJ2-2
CASSLRRTGVPGELFF
>.|TRBV28|TRBJ2-4
CASSSGEIVKGQYF
>few|TRBV6-5|TRBJ2-7
CASSYSGTADVGQYF
>once|TRBV30|TRBJ2-5
CACGIAGNEETQYF
>.|TRBV11-2|TRBJ2-2
CASSFKPNGELFF
>once|TRBV4-1|TRBJ1-4
CASSQRGITNEKLFF
>once|TRBV9|TRBJ2-7
CASSPAGAYEQYF